This T cell receptor (beta chain) was captured in a study of T cell clones after liver transplantation. Study-level points and caveats: A larger donor-reactive than third-party decline suggested partial antigen-specific deletion.

J was trimmed by 6 bases and V by 2 bases; bases with no gene match: 2. Per germline, CDR1 SGHRS and CDR2 YFSETQ. This CDR3 has 15 amino acids. Assay used: immunoSEQ multiplex PCR; TCRdb lists only in-frame clones, some missing. The table records 99,000 or so clones, approximately 78% of them present only once. Sorting of unstimulated PBMCs yielded separate CD3+CD4+ and CD3+CD8+ fractions. A remark on this clone: Antigen unknown.

The receptor's source is a human donor who received a liver transplant. The sequences come from CD4+ T cells from blood, collected before liver transplant. This chain links TRBV5-1 with TRBJ1-6; 10 nucleotides line up with TRBD1. The CDR3 bases are TGCGCCAGCAGCTTCCGGACAGGGGGTAATTCACCCCTCCACTTT. It specifies CASSFRTGGNSPLHF.